Following are 8 T cell receptor beta chains from one sample sequenced in a study of beta chain features in type 1 diabetes. Sequenced material consisted of expressed TCRB transcripts (all of the isolated RNA was reverse transcribed). Profiled with immunoSEQ multiplex PCR; TCRdb holds only in-frame clones, not every one. The data hold 250,000 to 300,000 clones, with 7% to 9% observed a single time. Material: central memory CD4+ T cells from blood. Source of these receptors: a woman aged 18-29 years in good health.

At least ten counts were recorded for this clone. The chain recombines TRBV7-9 with TRBJ2-1, with 8 bases lining up with TRBD2. The CDR3 loop spans 16 amino acids. Germline V lookup: CDR1 SEHNR, CDR2 FQNEAQ (reference sequence). V lost 5 bases, J lost 0 bases, and 6 bases stayed unmatched. In nucleotides, the CDR3 is TGTGCCAGCAGCCCTGGGGCGGGAGGCTCCTACAATGAGCAGTTCTTC. Residues: CASSPGAGGSYNEQFF. The complete variable domain, with remaining parts taken from reference TRBV7-9 and TRBJ2-1, reads DTGVSQNPRHKITKRGQNVTFRCDPISEHNRLYWYRQTLGQGPEFLTYFQNEAQLEKSRLLSDRFSAERPKGSFSTLEIQRTEQGDSAMYLCASSPGAGGSYNEQFFGPGTRLTVL.

The chain employs TRBV5-4 and TRBJ2-3; the match to TRBD2 covers 10 bases. The V and J ends lost 0 bases and 2 bases, in that order; junction bases with no gene match: 6. CDR1 and CDR2 (germline): SGHNT, YYREEE (reference sequence). CDR3 length equals 17 residues. In DNA, the CDR3 is TGTGCCAGCAGCTTGGCCGAGAGCGGGGGGGCCACAGATACGCAGTATTTT. Translating gives CASSLAESGGATDTQYF.

The rearrangement uses TRBV11-1 and TRBJ1-1, with D perhaps matching TRBD1 (6 bases). Trimming pared 1 base from V and 4 bases from J, leaving 10 bases between. Germline CDR1 and CDR2: SGHAT and FQDESV (reference sequence). The CDR3 consists of 14 residues. CDR3 sequence reads: CASSLVGGTTEAFF. CDR3 nucleotide sequence: TGTGCCAGCAGCTTAGTAGGGGGGACCACTGAAGCTTTCTTT. Using reference TRBV11-1 and TRBJ1-1 for the parts outside the CDR3, the full variable domain is EAEVAQSPRYKITEKSQAVAFWCDPISGHATLYWYRQILGQGPELLVQFQDESVVDDSQLPKDRFSAERLKGVDSTLKIQPAELGDSAMYLCASSLVGGTTEAFFGQGTRLTVV.

A note on this clone: Its ends do not fully match the called genes, so a read error is possible. This chain joins TRBV7-7 and TRBJ2-5, with D maybe TRBD2 (5 bases). Germline V gene data show CDR1 as SSHAT and CDR2 as FNYEAQ (reference sequence). The CDR3 totals 16 residues. This CDR3 reads CASSLALGKVRETQYF. The CDR3 region has the DNA TGTGCTAGCAGCTTAGCGTTAGGGAAAGTGAGAGAGACCCAGTACTTC.

This clone was found many times. This rearrangement joins TRBV30 to TRBJ2-6; D unresolved. The germline V and J ends were trimmed by 3 bases and 0 bases, with 0 bases remaining between them. This CDR3 spans 12 amino acids. Germline loops: CDR1 GTSNPN, CDR2 SVGIG (reference sequence). The CDR3 DNA reads TGTGCCTGGAGCTCTGGGGCCAACGTCCTGACTTTC. It translates to CAWSSGANVLTF.

The sample holds a few counts of this clone. V gene TRBV6-5 combines with J gene TRBJ2-6; no reliable D call. V was cut by 7 bases and J by 1 base, with 11 bases left in between. The length of the CDR3 is 15 residues. Germline V gene sequence: CDR1 MNHEY, CDR2 SVGAGI. As DNA, the CDR3 is TGTGCCAGCACGAAAACGCATTCTGGGGCCAACGTCCTGACTTTC. It specifies CASTKTHSGANVLTF.

A few counts support this clone. The identical CDR3 is also encoded by other nucleotide sequences in the sample. In DNA, the CDR3 is TGTGCCAGCAGCTTGGGACGGGACAATGAGCAGTTCTTC. It encodes CASSLGRDNEQFF. The chain uses TRBV7-2 and TRBJ2-1; TRBD1 or TRBD2 may be the D gene (5 bases each). The CDR3 totals 13 residues. V was pared by 3 bases and J by 5 bases, with 8 bases between. Per the germline V gene, CDR1 is SGHTA and CDR2 is FQGNSA.

This clone has more than one count but fewer than ten. The chain combines TRBV18 with TRBJ2-7, with D maybe TRBD2 (6 bases). Germline V lookup: CDR1 KGHSH, CDR2 LQKENI. This CDR3 has 14 amino acids. Trimming took 4 bases from V and 8 from J, leaving 18 bases between them. CDR3: CASSQSGDSEKQYF. The DNA of the CDR3 is TGTGCCAGCTCACAGTCCGGGGACTCGGAAAAGCAGTACTTC.